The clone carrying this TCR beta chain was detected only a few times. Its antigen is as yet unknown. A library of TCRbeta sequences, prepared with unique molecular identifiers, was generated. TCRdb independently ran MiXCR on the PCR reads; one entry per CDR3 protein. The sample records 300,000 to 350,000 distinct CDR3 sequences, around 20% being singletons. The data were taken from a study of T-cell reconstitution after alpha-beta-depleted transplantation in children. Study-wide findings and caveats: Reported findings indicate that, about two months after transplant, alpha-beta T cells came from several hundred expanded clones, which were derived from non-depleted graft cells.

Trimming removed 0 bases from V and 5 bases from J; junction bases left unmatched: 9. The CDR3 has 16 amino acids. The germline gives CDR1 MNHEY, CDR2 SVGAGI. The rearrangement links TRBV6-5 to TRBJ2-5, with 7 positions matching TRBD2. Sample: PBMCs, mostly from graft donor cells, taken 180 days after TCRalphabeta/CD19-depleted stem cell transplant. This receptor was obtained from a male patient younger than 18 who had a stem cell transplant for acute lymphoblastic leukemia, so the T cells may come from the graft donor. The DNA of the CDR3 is TGTGCCAGCAGTTACTCGCTGGCTAGCGGTTCGGAGACCCAGTACTTC. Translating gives CASSYSLASGSETQYF.